This T cell receptor beta chain was sequenced for a study of cytomegalovirus exposure and HLA in healthy donors. With 60 Vbeta and 13 Jbeta primers, the PCR was carried out. Only in-frame clones appear in the TCRdb table, and some are missing; sequencing was by immunoSEQ multiplex PCR. This table has some 200,000 clones, roughly 80% appearing once. Notes on the study in general: Roughly even sequencing depth across donors was the assumption behind the presence/absence analyses.

V lost 2 bases and J 0 bases, leaving 18 bases between the germline ends. The germline V gene has CDR1 SGHDT and CDR2 YYEEEE. This CDR3 has 17 amino acids. With respect to this clone: Its antigen remains unknown.

The sequencing input was PBMCs. V and J are TRBV5-6 and TRBJ2-7; tentative D call: TRBD1 (6 bases). This clonotype was sampled from a middle-aged man in good health and CMV-seronegative. CDR3 nucleotide sequence: TGTGCCAGCAGCTTACGGAAAGGGGGAAGGAGCTCCTACGAGCAGTACTTC. This sequence encodes CASSLRKGGRSSYEQYF. Filled out from reference TRBV5-6 and TRBJ2-7, the complete variable domain reads DAGVTQSPTHLIKTRGQQVTLRCSPKSGHDTVSWYQQALGQGPQFIFQYYEEEERQRGNFPDRFSGHQFPNYSSELNVNALLLGDSALYLCASSLRKGGRSSYEQYFGPGTRLTVT.